A selection of T cell receptor beta chains follows, all from one sample in a study of shared clonotypes between healthy human individuals. Sequencing was performed with immunoSEQ multiplex PCR; in TCRdb, only in-frame clones are kept and a portion is missing. The profile shows about 2.2 million clones, 85% to 95% of them singletons. Sequenced sample: naive CD8+ T cells from PBMCs. These receptors were taken from a man aged 18-30 years in good health. Some clones in this sample may be carry-over from other donors' samples. Both conserved end residues are part of each CDR3. Fields, in order: CDR3 protein, D gene, J gene, V gene. The D gene is left open where the match is weak.

CDR3: CASSLRDSDYEQYF; D: TRBD1; J: TRBJ2-7; V: TRBV7-6
CDR3: CASSQDGKSYNEQFF; D: NA; J: TRBJ2-1; V: TRBV4-1
CDR3: CASSEFPGRTEAFF; D: NA; J: TRBJ1-1; V: TRBV6-1
CDR3: CASSWGLAGAQYF; D: TRBD2; J: TRBJ2-3; V: TRBV5-6
CDR3: CATSTTRGDEQYF; D: NA; J: TRBJ2-7; V: TRBV15
CDR3: CASRASANEQFF; D: NA; J: TRBJ2-1; V: TRBV11-2
CDR3: CASSTGPPNTGELFF; D: NA; J: TRBJ2-2; V: TRBV28
CDR3: CASSALPVPSSGNTIYF; D: NA; J: TRBJ1-3; V: TRBV5-5
CDR3: CASSPLGSGTDYEQYF; D: NA; J: TRBJ2-7; V: TRBV27
CDR3: CASSPLVRDRFGGYTF; D: NA; J: TRBJ1-2; V: TRBV19
CDR3: CASSPVGISYEQYF; D: NA; J: TRBJ2-7; V: TRBV27
CDR3: CSVEFGLPYEQYF; D: NA; J: TRBJ2-7; V: TRBV29-1
CDR3: CASSKDSYEQYF; D: NA; J: TRBJ2-7; V: TRBV11-2
CDR3: CASSGPGPTTNEKLFF; D: NA; J: TRBJ1-4; V: TRBV19
CDR3: CASSLTGTTTDTQYF; D: NA; J: TRBJ2-3; V: TRBV7-8
CDR3: CASSVGTGGAYGYTF; D: TRBD1; J: TRBJ1-2; V: TRBV9
CDR3: CASSSDTREAAFF; D: NA; J: TRBJ1-1; V: TRBV5-6
CDR3: CASNGDGEGNYGYTF; D: NA; J: TRBJ1-2; V: TRBV5-5
CDR3: CASPWAGRETQYF; D: NA; J: TRBJ2-5; V: TRBV5-8
CDR3: CASRASHGTPGEKLFF; D: NA; J: TRBJ1-4; V: TRBV27
CDR3: CATFPFGDTEAFF; D: NA; J: TRBJ1-1; V: TRBV7-9
CDR3: CASSLRGTGNEKLFF; D: NA; J: TRBJ1-4; V: TRBV11-1